A selection of T cell receptor beta chains follows, all from one sample in a study of CD8+CD57+ T cells in acquired aplastic anemia. TCRdb re-analysed the reads in MiXCR, keeping a single row per CDR3 protein. Here the sample spans 200,000 to 250,000 distinct CDR3 sequences, 34% being singletons. Sequenced input: sorted CD4+, CD8+, or CD8+CD57+ T cells (not recorded which) from PBMCs. The receptors derive from a human donor in good health, serving as a control. CDR3s leave out the opening cysteine and the closing phenylalanine or tryptophan.

V: TRBV2; CDR3: ASSRDRGTYGYT
V: TRBV20-1; CDR3: SATKTGGWGETQY
V: TRBV3-1; CDR3: ASSQGTGTGISDTQY
V: TRBV19; CDR3: ASTKGLNSPLH
V: TRBV29-1; CDR3: SASGGAGTGANVLT
V: TRBV2; CDR3: ASSEVVGQGASGYT
V: TRBV20-1; CDR3: SARDLMAGYEQY
V: TRBV7-3; CDR3: ASSRMAETQY
V: TRBV15; CDR3: ATSRRLAGIFDNEQF
V: TRBV5-1; CDR3: ASSFRTELYNEQF
V: TRBV20-1; CDR3: SARDLGRDNEQF
V: TRBV2; CDR3: ASSATGGDIEQY
V: TRBV7-2; CDR3: ASSTRTGKETQY
V: TRBV19; CDR3: ASSWDTEAF
V: TRBV20-1; CDR3: SVTSGGDQETQY
V: TRBV5-8; CDR3: ASSLRQVSYEQY
V: TRBV12-3/TRBV12-4; CDR3: ASSLQGGAEAF
V: TRBV5-6; CDR3: ASSFRGSETQY
V: TRBV27; CDR3: ASSLRGQGSYNEQF
V: TRBV2; CDR3: ASGRNYGYT
V: TRBV10-3; CDR3: AIKGQGADYGYT
V: TRBV2; CDR3: AREESTEAF
V: TRBV4-1; CDR3: ASSPQGLADYGYT
V: TRBV5-4; CDR3: ASSEAIQGGGYT
V: TRBV10-3; CDR3: AISVASGSLATGELF
V: TRBV2; CDR3: ASISRGMGSAEAF
V: TRBV4-1; CDR3: ASSQDAVPVAKNIQY
V: TRBV6-1; CDR3: ASSVAGENTEAF
V: TRBV3-1; CDR3: ASSQRGEDEGYT
V: TRBV2; CDR3: ASRLPRTGENTEAF
V: TRBV15; CDR3: ATKGKGVVDYEQY
V: TRBV19; CDR3: ASGRASGGSNNEQF
V: TRBV7-9; CDR3: ASSWPQGAGDGYT
V: TRBV20-1; CDR3: SACTGTESYEQY
V: TRBV20-1; CDR3: SAMDRDYGYT
V: TRBV2; CDR3: ASSRSGATEAF
V: TRBV2; CDR3: ASRVGGTLGYT
V: TRBV25-1; CDR3: ASSLGQGNGYT
V: TRBV7-6; CDR3: ASTTIAGNTIY
V: TRBV15; CDR3: ATSRASRLQETQY
V: TRBV5-4; CDR3: ASSLGGGLGYT
V: TRBV5-1; CDR3: ASSPDRGATDTQY
V: TRBV19; CDR3: ASADMGQLNTEAF
V: TRBV7-2; CDR3: ASSLVSDEQF
V: TRBV28; CDR3: ASSPPHAGSYNSPLH
V: TRBV7-2; CDR3: ASSSPDKGVGGYT
V: TRBV11-2; CDR3: ASSSSVGSNTGELF
V: TRBV2; CDR3: ASNHSGAFSYEQY
V: TRBV7-6; CDR3: ASSALGLAVTDTQY
V: TRBV15; CDR3: ATSSTGTGFRQPQH
V: TRBV11-1; CDR3: ASSLALWQGLNFRDPYEQY
V: TRBV7-2; CDR3: ASSLYSYEQY
V: TRBV20-1; CDR3: SASSPTGGGEQY
V: TRBV29-1; CDR3: SVPGNRNYGYT
V: TRBV6-1; CDR3: ASSEQTVGYGYT